This TCR beta chain was recovered during a study of siplizumab effects on memory and regulatory T cells. Study findings and constraints: The authors mapped only a minor fraction of alloreactive clones to unstimulated subsets.

The CDR3 is made up of 16 amino acids. Unmatched junction bases numbered 12, after V lost 8 bases and J lost 6 bases. Germline lookup yields CDR1 SNHLY and CDR2 FYNNEI. Mixed lymphocyte reaction cells underwent less than seven days of coculture at 37°C. Worth noting for this clone: Its antigen is as yet unknown.

Generated by immunoSEQ multiplex PCR, the TCRdb table keeps only in-frame clones and is missing some. The sample lists 9,500 or so clones, roughly two fifths occurring once. This TCR derives from a human donor in good health; the cells came from an allogeneic mixed lymphocyte reaction. The chain has TRBV2 and TRBJ2-7, with TRBD2 matching 14 bases. The sample was CFSE-low (dividing) CD8+ T cells sorted from an allogeneic mixed lymphocyte reaction. CDR3 nucleotides: TGTGCCAGCGTGCTGGAATCGGGGACTAGCGGGAGCGAGCAGTACTTC. Amino acids: CASVLESGTSGSEQYF.